This T cell receptor (beta chain) was found in a study of shared clonotypes between healthy human individuals. Trimming took off 1 base at V and 8 bases at J, with 12 bases between the two ends. CDR1 is SGHRS, CDR2 YFSETQ, per germline. CDR3 size: 14 residues. Deep was the level at which the assay was run. The method was immunoSEQ multiplex PCR; TCRdb's version includes in-frame clones alone and lacks a portion of them. Here the sample spans about 990,000 clones, 78% being singletons. Turning to this clone: Antigen unknown.

Study-wide points: What rarefaction showed was incomplete sorted-subset sequencing despite large depth. Non-shared clonotypes had lower generation probabilities than clonotypes shared by all four sorted-subset donors.

This chain links TRBV5-1 with TRBJ2-2; D unresolved. The sequenced material came from memory CD4+ T cells from PBMCs. Subset in this sample: CD45RA-negative fraction. This TCR was sampled from a man in his late teens or twenties in good health. Some clones in this sample may be carry-over from other donors' samples. This CDR3 reads CASSLRADLGELFF. CDR3 nucleotides: TGCGCCAGCAGCTTGCGGGCCGATTTGGGGGAGCTGTTTTTT.